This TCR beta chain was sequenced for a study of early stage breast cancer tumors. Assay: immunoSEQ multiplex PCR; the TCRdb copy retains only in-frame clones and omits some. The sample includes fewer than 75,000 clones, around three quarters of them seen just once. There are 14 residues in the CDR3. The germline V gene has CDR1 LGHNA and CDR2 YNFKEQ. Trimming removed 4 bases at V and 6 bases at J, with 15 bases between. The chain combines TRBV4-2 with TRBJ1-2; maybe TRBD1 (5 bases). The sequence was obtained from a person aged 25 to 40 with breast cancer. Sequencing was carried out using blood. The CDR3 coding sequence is TGTGCCAGCAGCCTCGAGGGACTTGGGAATGGCTACACCTTC. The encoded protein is CASSLEGLGNGYTF.